The 23 T cell receptor beta chains below come from one sample, sequenced in a study of OX40 agonist ivuxolimab in advanced cancers. Generated by immunoSEQ multiplex PCR, the TCRdb table keeps only in-frame clones and is missing some. The sample contains approximately 75,000 clones, 90% of which appear only once. The sequencing here drew on CD4+ or CD8+ T cells sorted from blood, taken in a trial of the OX40 agonist ivuxolimab. These TCRs come from an adult with an advanced solid tumor such as melanoma, head and neck, liver or kidney cancer.

The chain is built from TRBV28 and TRBJ1-3; D is uncertain. V was clipped by 3 bases and J by 0 bases, with 15 bases between them. Germline V gives CDR1 MDHEN, CDR2 SYDVKM. The CDR3 has 17 amino acids. The CDR3: CASSFPGSLSSGNTIYF. Written as DNA, the CDR3 is TGTGCCAGCAGTTTTCCCGGCAGCCTGTCCTCTGGAAACACCATATATTTT.

The chain joins TRBV7-2 to TRBJ1-5; tentative D call: TRBD1 (6 bases). The CDR3 is 15 amino acids. Trimming removed 5 bases at V and 3 bases at J, with 14 bases between. CDR1 is SGHTA and CDR2 is FQGNSA in the germline V gene. The DNA of the CDR3 is TGTGCCAGCAGCCAGGGGACACCTGCCAATCAGCCCCAGCATTTT. This sequence encodes CASSQGTPANQPQHF.

This rearrangement joins TRBV4-3 to TRBJ1-2; no clear D. Trimming shortened V by 0 bases and J by 8 bases, and 10 bases separated the two germline ends. The CDR3 is 13 amino acids. In germline, CDR1 is LGHNA, CDR2 YSLEER. The CDR3 DNA reads as TGCGCCAGCAGCCAAGAGTCCCATGGCGGCTACACCTTC. The encoded protein is CASSQESHGGYTF.

In this sample, this clone turned up once. The genes are TRBV6-5 and TRBJ1-6; D not certain. CDR1 is MNHEY, CDR2 SVGAGI, per germline. V was pared by 7 bases and J by 0 bases, with 7 bases between. The CDR3 runs 14 residues. This CDR3 is CASTDSSYNSPLHF. As DNA, the CDR3 is TGTGCCAGCACTGATAGCTCCTATAATTCACCCCTCCACTTT.

The genes are TRBV19 and TRBJ2-5; TRBD1 might be the D (6 bases). This CDR3 comprises 14 residues. In germline, CDR1 is LNHDA, CDR2 SQIVND (reference sequence). Trimming removed 6 bases at V and 0 bases at J, with 11 bases between. The CDR3 loop is CASRLGQNQETQYF. CDR3 nucleotide sequence: TGTGCCAGTAGACTCGGACAGAACCAAGAGACCCAGTACTTC.

The rearrangement joins TRBV5-6 to TRBJ2-6; D possibly corresponds to TRBD1 (6 bases). CDR1 and CDR2 from the germline V gene are SGHDT and YYEEEE. The CDR3 covers 16 residues. Trimming took 5 bases from V and 2 from J, leaving 14 bases between them. The CDR3 protein is CASRKKQGTGANVLTF. The DNA for the CDR3 is TGTGCCAGCAGAAAGAAACAGGGAACTGGGGCCAACGTCCTGACTTTC.

The chain recombines TRBV27 with TRBJ2-6; unclear D gene. The CDR3 runs 15 residues. CDR1 and CDR2 (germline): MNHEY, SMNVEV (reference sequence). V was pared by 1 base and J by 2 bases, with 6 bases between. The CDR3 region is CASSLWSTGANVLTF. CDR3 DNA: TGTGCCAGCAGTTTATGGAGCACTGGGGCCAACGTCCTGACTTTC.

The J gene is TRBJ1-6, the V gene TRBV2; 7 positions match TRBD1. Germline CDR1 SNHLY, CDR2 FYNNEI. The CDR3 extends over 13 amino acids. Trimming took 8 bases from V and 8 from J; bases not matched to a gene: 6. CDR3 sequence reads: CASQDREDSPLHF. DNA for the CDR3: TGTGCCAGCCAAGACAGGGAGGATTCACCCCTCCACTTT.

The V call is TRBV27, the J call TRBJ2-5; maybe TRBD1 (5 bases). The DNA matches TRBJ2-7 better at its end, which makes the J call doubtful. The germline V gene encodes CDR1 MNHEY and CDR2 SMNVEV (reference sequence). The CDR3 covers 15 residues. CDR3 loop: CASRTLDGAAYEQYF. The CDR3 nucleotides are TGTGCCAGCAGAACTTTAGATGGGGCCGCCTACGAGCAGTACTTC.

This sequence joins TRBV7-9 and TRBJ1-1; TRBD1 is a possible D gene (5 bases). The CDR3 covers 15 residues. Trimming shortened V by 3 bases and J by 1 base, and 12 bases separated the two germline ends. Looked up from germline, CDR1 is SEHNR and CDR2 is FQNEAQ (reference sequence). CDR3 coding DNA: TGTGCCAGCAGCTTGGGACCTCCACAGAACACTGAAGCTTTCTTT. This gives the protein CASSLGPPQNTEAFF.

This clone was found once. The rearrangement uses TRBV4-3 and TRBJ2-1; a weak D match, TRBD2 (6 bases). The germline CDR1 and CDR2 sequences are LGHNA and YSLEER. Trimming took off 1 base at V and 5 bases at J, with 6 bases between the two ends. This CDR3 comprises 13 residues. The CDR3 loop reads CASSQGEDNEQFF. The CDR3 DNA reads as TGCGCCAGCAGCCAAGGGGAGGACAATGAGCAGTTCTTC.

V is TRBV27 and J is TRBJ1-4, with a possible D match to TRBD1 (5 bases). Trimming removed 6 bases from V and 0 bases from J, with 17 bases in between. The length of the CDR3 is 17 residues. The germline CDR1 and CDR2 sequences are MNHEY and SMNVEV (reference sequence). CDR3 bases: TGTGCCAGCAGCCCCCGGGCGGGGGGTGCAACTAATGAAAAACTGTTTTTT. This codes for CASSPRAGGATNEKLFF. The whole variable domain, remainder taken from reference TRBV27 and TRBJ1-4, is EAQVTQNPRYLITVTGKKLTVTCSQNMNHEYMSWYRQDPGLGLRQIYYSMNVEVTDKGDVPEGYKVSRKEKRNFPLILESPSPNQTSLYFCASSPRAGGATNEKLFFGSGTQLSVL.

The chain recombines TRBV7-9 with TRBJ2-7; 8 bases are a match to TRBD1. Trimming cost V 3 bases and J 5 bases; bases outside gene matches: 3. The CDR3 runs 13 residues. Germline V CDR1 and CDR2: SEHNR, FQNEAQ (reference sequence). This CDR3 is CASSFLDRDEQYF. The CDR3 nucleotides are TGTGCCAGCAGCTTCCTGGACAGGGACGAGCAGTACTTC.

In nucleotides, the CDR3 is TGTGCCAGCAGTGAAGCTGGTCAGGATGGCTACACCTTC. Amino acid sequence: CASSEAGQDGYTF. The chain couples TRBV2 to TRBJ1-2; D not certain. This CDR3 has 13 amino acids. The germline CDR1 and CDR2 sequences are SNHLY and FYNNEI. V dropped 0 bases and J dropped 6 bases, with 8 bases sitting between them.

The gene calls are TRBV7-6 and TRBJ2-3; TRBD1 agrees at 7 bases. Germline V lookup: CDR1 SGHVS, CDR2 FNYEAQ. J was trimmed by 4 bases and V by 3 bases; bases with no gene match: 7. The CDR3 spans 15 residues. CDR3 region: CASSLGQISSDTQYF. In DNA form, the CDR3 reads TGTGCCAGCAGCTTGGGACAGATCAGTTCAGATACGCAGTATTTT.

This clone has more than one count but fewer than ten. This chain links TRBV14 with TRBJ2-5, with no clear D. The CDR3 is 13 residues long. The V and J ends lost 4 bases and 5 bases respectively, with 11 bases between them. The germline V gene encodes CDR1 SGHDN and CDR2 FVKESK. CDR3 amino acids: CASSLLGVETQYF. CDR3 in DNA: TGTGCCAGCAGCCTCCTTGGGGTGGAGACCCAGTACTTC.

The sample holds one count of this clone. This sample includes further DNA sequences coding for the same CDR3. V gene TRBV5-1 combines with J gene TRBJ2-7; 14 bases are a match to TRBD2. Looked up from germline, CDR1 is SGHRS and CDR2 is YFSETQ. This CDR3 region has 16 residues. J was trimmed by 6 bases and V by 4 bases; bases with no gene match: 9. CDR3 nucleotides: TGCGCCAGCAGCCCGAGACTAGCGGGAGGGCCCGGCGAGCAGTACTTC. Translated, it gives CASSPRLAGGPGEQYF.

This clone was recorded a few times. The chain carries TRBV4-3 and TRBJ1-4, with 11 positions matching TRBD1. Germline V gene lookup returns CDR1 LGHNA and CDR2 YSLEER. This CDR3 has 17 amino acids. The junction had 9 bases not matched to a gene; V was cut back by 3 bases and J by 6 bases. This CDR3 is CASSQGLPGQGDEKLFF. As DNA, the CDR3 is TGCGCCAGCAGCCAGGGATTGCCGGGACAGGGGGATGAAAAACTGTTTTTT.

The J gene is TRBJ1-4, the V gene TRBV28; D ambiguous. Germline CDR1 and CDR2: MDHEN and SYDVKM. The V end was cut by 6 bases, the J end by 3 bases, with 8 bases between. The CDR3 loop spans 13 amino acids. The CDR3 coding sequence is TGTGCCAGCAGGGACGGACCTAATGAAAAACTGTTTTTT. Amino acid sequence: CASRDGPNEKLFF.

The chain couples TRBV2 to TRBJ1-2, with TRBD1 as a possible D gene (5 bases). The CDR3 spans 12 residues. V lost 7 bases and J lost 5, with 11 bases in between. From germline, CDR1 is SNHLY and CDR2 FYNNEI. CDR3 region: CASIEGRYGYTF. The CDR3 nucleotides are TGTGCCAGCATCGAGGGGAGATATGGCTACACCTTC.

V gene TRBV27 combines with J gene TRBJ1-5; perhaps TRBD1 as D (6 bases). The CDR3 totals 16 residues. CDR1 MNHEY and CDR2 SMNVEV come from the germline V gene (reference sequence). Trimming removed 4 bases from V and 1 base from J, with 14 bases in between. CDR3: CASSSLLQGSNQPQHF. The CDR3 bases are TGTGCCAGCAGTTCCCTCCTCCAGGGGAGCAATCAGCCCCAGCATTTT.

This clone was counted only a few times. The rearrangement joins TRBV10-3 to TRBJ1-1, with D perhaps matching TRBD1 (6 bases). Trimming stripped 2 bases from V and 4 bases from J, with 8 bases between. This CDR3 contains 13 residues. Per the germline V gene, CDR1 is ENHRY and CDR2 is SYGVKD. For the CDR3, the DNA is TGTGCCATCAGTGAGACAGGGCCCACTGAAGCTTTCTTT. It encodes CAISETGPTEAFF.

The chain recombines TRBV6-4 with TRBJ2-7; 16 positions match TRBD2. V was clipped by 0 bases and J by 4 bases; unmatched bases: 9. This CDR3 has 19 residues. Per the germline V gene, CDR1 is MRHNA and CDR2 is SNTAGT. The CDR3 DNA reads as TGTGCCAGCAGTGACTCCGTTAAGGGGACTAGCGGGAGGGTGTACGAGCAGTACTTC. Protein sequence: CASSDSVKGTSGRVYEQYF.